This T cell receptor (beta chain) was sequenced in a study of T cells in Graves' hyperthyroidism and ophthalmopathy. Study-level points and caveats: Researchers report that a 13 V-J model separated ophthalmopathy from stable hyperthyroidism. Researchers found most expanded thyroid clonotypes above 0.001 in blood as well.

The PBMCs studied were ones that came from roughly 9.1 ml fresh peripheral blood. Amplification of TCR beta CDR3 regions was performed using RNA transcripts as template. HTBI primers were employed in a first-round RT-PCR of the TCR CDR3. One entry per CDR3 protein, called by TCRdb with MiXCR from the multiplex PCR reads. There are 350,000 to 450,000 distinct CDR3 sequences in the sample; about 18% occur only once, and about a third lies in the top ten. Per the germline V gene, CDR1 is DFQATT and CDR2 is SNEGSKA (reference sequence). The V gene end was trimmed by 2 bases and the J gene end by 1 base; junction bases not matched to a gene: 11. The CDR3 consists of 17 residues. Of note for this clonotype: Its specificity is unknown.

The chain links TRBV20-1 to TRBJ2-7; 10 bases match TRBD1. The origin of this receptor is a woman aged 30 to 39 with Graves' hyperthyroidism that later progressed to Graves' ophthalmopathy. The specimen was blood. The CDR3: CSARPRDRGWTSYEQYF. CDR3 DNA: TGCAGTGCTAGACCCCGGGACAGGGGATGGACTTCCTACGAGCAGTACTTC.